The 7 T cell receptor beta chains given below trace back to one sample, sequenced in a study of blood T cell repertoires in COVID-19. Sequenced by immunoSEQ multiplex PCR; TCRdb stores in-frame clones only, minus some. The table records 200,000 to 250,000 clones, about four fifths of them present only once. The sequencing sample was made of PBMCs or T cells enriched from blood (not recorded which). Source of these receptors: a man aged 55 to 70 who had recovered from COVID-19.

V usage is TRBV5-8 and J usage is TRBJ2-3; D might be TRBD2 (6 bases). Germline assignment: CDR1 SGHTS and CDR2 YDEGEE. CDR3 length equals 19 residues. With 2 bases removed from V and 1 base from J, the gap between germline ends came to 23 bases. CDR3 sequence (DNA): TGTGCCAGCAGCTTTTTGAGTAGCGGCGCCTCTGTCGGCACAGATACGCAGTATTTT. Protein product: CASSFLSSGASVGTDTQYF.

The chain combines TRBV5-1 with TRBJ1-2; a weak D match, TRBD1 (5 bases). Per germline, CDR1 SGHRS and CDR2 YFSETQ. Trimming shortened V by 0 bases and J by 4 bases, and 10 bases separated the two germline ends. This CDR3 is built from 14 residues. The DNA of the CDR3 is TGCGCCAGCAGCTTGGGGCAGGGTAGCTATGGCTACACCTTC. The encoded protein is CASSLGQGSYGYTF.

This clone showed up just once. J is TRBJ2-5 and V is TRBV5-1; 10 bases align to TRBD2. CDR3 size: 15 residues. V gave up 2 bases and J gave up 5 bases; unmatched junction bases: 6. Germline-derived CDR1 and CDR2 are SGHRS and YFSETQ. The CDR3 loop reads CASSLSSGGRETQYF. As DNA, the CDR3 is TGCGCCAGCAGCTTATCTAGCGGGGGACGGGAGACCCAGTACTTC.

In this sample, this clone turned up once. The chain recombines TRBV4-3 with TRBJ2-5; the match to TRBD2 covers 8 bases. The CDR3 loop spans 18 amino acids. V was pared by 4 bases and J by 5 bases, with 18 bases of the junction left unmatched. Looked up from germline, CDR1 is LGHNA and CDR2 is YSLEER. The CDR3 DNA sequence: TGCGCCAGCAGCCCCAACCGCGGGGGCGGGGGGCCGGGGGAGACCCAGTACTTC. Amino acids: CASSPNRGGGGPGETQYF.

The chain joins TRBV10-3 to TRBJ2-5; TRBD1 agrees at 7 bases. There are 13 residues in the CDR3. After removal of 6 bases from V and 5 bases from J, the junction contained 6 bases not matched to a gene. In germline, CDR1 is ENHRY, CDR2 SYGVKD. CDR3 sequence: CAISYDREETQYF. For the CDR3, the DNA is TGTGCCATCAGCTATGACAGGGAGGAGACCCAGTACTTC.

The V and J genes are TRBV3-1 (or the pseudogene TRBV3-2) and TRBJ2-1; no clear D gene. V lost 2 bases to trimming and J lost 4 bases, with 12 bases between them. The CDR3 runs to 15 residues. The germline gives CDR1 LGHDT, CDR2 YNNKEL (reference sequence). The CDR3 bases are TGTGCCAGCAGCCAACCCGGCGGAGTATACAATGAGCAGTTCTTC. This encodes CASSQPGGVYNEQFF.

The sample holds a few counts of this clone. This chain joins TRBV28 and TRBJ1-6; tentatively, D is TRBD1 (5 bases). The CDR3 totals 11 residues. The germline gives CDR1 MDHEN, CDR2 SYDVKM. Trimming removed 11 bases at V and 7 bases at J, with 9 bases between. The CDR3 loop reads CAGGGNSPLHF. CDR3 DNA: TGTGCCGGGGGAGGAAATTCACCCCTCCACTTT.